The 7 T cell receptor beta chains given below trace back to one sample, sequenced in a study of blood T cell repertoires in COVID-19. Only in-frame clones appear in the TCRdb table, and some are missing; sequencing was by immunoSEQ multiplex PCR. Of tens of thousands of clones listed, over 75% were seen once; the top ten hold about 10%. The specimen was peripheral blood. These receptors were obtained from a human donor in a cohort sampled during active COVID-19.

This clone was recorded once. This sequence joins TRBV9 and TRBJ2-1, with D unresolved. V was cut by 5 bases and J by 6 bases, with 9 bases left in between. Germline CDR1 is SGDLS and CDR2 is YYNGEE. The CDR3 is made up of 12 amino acids. CDR3: CASSTVTNEQFF. DNA of the CDR3: TGTGCCAGCAGTACAGTTACCAATGAGCAGTTCTTC.

This clone was picked up a small number of times. The chain combines TRBV4-2 with TRBJ1-5, with D uncertain. CDR3 size: 14 residues. V gave up 0 bases and J gave up 4 bases, with 7 bases separating them. From germline, CDR1 is LGHNA and CDR2 YNFKEQ. CDR3 region: CASSQEAGNQPQHF. The CDR3 DNA reads TGTGCCAGCAGCCAAGAGGCGGGGAATCAGCCCCAGCATTTT.

The V call is TRBV7-7, the J call TRBJ1-5, with TRBD1 identical over 8 bases. Trimming at V came to 6 bases and at J to 7 bases, leaving 14 bases not matched to a gene. CDR1 and CDR2 (germline): SSHAT, FNYEAQ (reference sequence). This CDR3 contains 16 residues. The CDR3 coding sequence is TGTGCCAGCAGGCCAGCATGGACAGGGCCGGGGCAGCCCCAGCATTTT. The encoded protein is CASRPAWTGPGQPQHF.

CDR3 DNA: TGTGCCAGCAGGGAGGACAGGGAGATTTCACCCCTCCACTTT. This codes for CASREDREISPLHF. V gene TRBV2 combines with J gene TRBJ1-6; 8 bases fit TRBD1. V shed 6 bases and J 9 bases; nucleotides not matched to a gene: 7. The germline V gene encodes CDR1 SNHLY and CDR2 FYNNEI. The CDR3 runs to 14 residues.

The V gene is TRBV29-1, the J gene TRBJ2-7; D ambiguous. CDR3 length: 12 amino acids. Germline CDR1 reads SQVTM; CDR2 reads ANQGSEA. With 4 bases removed from V and 2 bases from J, the gap between germline ends came to 9 bases. Here the CDR3 DNA reads TGCAGCGTTGGCGCCGCGCCCTACGAGCAGTACTTC. This encodes CSVGAAPYEQYF.

The rearrangement joins TRBV5-6 to TRBJ1-4; D uncertain. Germline V gene sequence: CDR1 SGHDT, CDR2 YYEEEE. V lost 4 bases and J 8 bases, leaving 9 bases between the germline ends. This CDR3 has 12 residues. The CDR3 region is CASSTMSEKLFF. CDR3 DNA: TGTGCCAGCAGCACCATGAGCGAAAAACTGTTTTTT. The full variable domain, rest sourced from reference TRBV5-6 and TRBJ1-4, is DAGVTQSPTHLIKTRGQQVTLRCSPKSGHDTVSWYQQALGQGPQFIFQYYEEEERQRGNFPDRFSGHQFPNYSSELNVNALLLGDSALYLCASSTMSEKLFFGSGTQLSVL.

The rearrangement uses TRBV5-4 and TRBJ1-2; D may be TRBD1 (6 bases). Deletions cut 1 base from V and 3 bases from J, with 7 bases between. The CDR3 covers 13 residues. CDR1 is SGHNT and CDR2 is YYREEE in the germline V gene (reference sequence). This CDR3 is CASSLSGDYGYTF. As DNA, the CDR3 is TGTGCCAGCAGCTTGTCAGGGGACTATGGCTACACCTTC.